The T cell receptor (beta chain) described here comes from a study of shared clonotypes between healthy human individuals. About this clone itself: The antigen remains unidentified.

This CDR3 is 14 amino acids long. Germline CDR1 is LGHNA and CDR2 is YNFKEQ. The V and J ends lost 0 bases and 8 bases, in that order; junction bases with no gene match: 3. Findings of the study overall: Generally, naive subsets (rather than memory subsets) showed larger estimated richness.

Using immunoSEQ multiplex PCR, the repertoire was profiled, and TCRdb retains in-frame clones only, with some absent. This sample has 700,000 or so clones, with 55% to 75% found just once. The J gene is TRBJ2-1, the V gene TRBV4-2; TRBD1 matches 8 bases. Input material: memory CD4+ T cells sorted from blood. Specified subset: CD45RA-negative fraction. The receptor was isolated from a woman in her twenties or thirties in good health. CDR3 loop: CASSQDRGLYEQFF. The CDR3 DNA is TGTGCCAGCAGCCAAGACAGGGGGCTCTATGAGCAGTTCTTC.